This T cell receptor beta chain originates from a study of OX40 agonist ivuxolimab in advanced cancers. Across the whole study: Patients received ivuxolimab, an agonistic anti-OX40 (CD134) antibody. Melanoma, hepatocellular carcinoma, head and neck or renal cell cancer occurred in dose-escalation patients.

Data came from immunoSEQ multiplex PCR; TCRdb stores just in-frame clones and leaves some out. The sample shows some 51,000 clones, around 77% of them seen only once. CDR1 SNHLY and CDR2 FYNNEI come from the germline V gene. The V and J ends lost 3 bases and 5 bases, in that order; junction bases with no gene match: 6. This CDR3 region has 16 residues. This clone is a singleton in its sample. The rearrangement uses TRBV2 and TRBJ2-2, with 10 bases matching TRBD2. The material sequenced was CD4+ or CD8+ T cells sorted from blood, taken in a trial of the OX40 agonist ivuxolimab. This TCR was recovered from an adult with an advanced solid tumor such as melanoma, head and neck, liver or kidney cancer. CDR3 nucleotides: TGTGCCAGCAGTGAGAGCGGGAGGGTCAGGACCGGGGAGCTGTTTTTT. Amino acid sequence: CASSESGRVRTGELFF.